This T cell receptor beta chain was recovered during a study of blood T cell repertoires in COVID-19. Here immunoSEQ multiplex PCR was the method, and the copy in TCRdb shows in-frame clones only, minus some. The repertoire holds over 350,000 clones, with around nine tenths as singletons. The source of this sequence is a woman in her forties or fifties who had recovered from COVID-19. The specimen was PBMCs or T cells enriched from blood (not recorded which).

The CDR3 nucleotides read TGTGCCTGGAGTGAAGACAGGGGGAGCTATGGCTACACCTTC. Encoded protein: CAWSEDRGSYGYTF. This chain joins TRBV30 and TRBJ1-2, with TRBD1 identical over 9 bases. The CDR3 is made up of 14 amino acids. Germline V gene data show CDR1 as GTSNPN and CDR2 as SVGIG (reference sequence). V was pared by 1 base and J by 4 bases, with 4 bases of the junction left unmatched.